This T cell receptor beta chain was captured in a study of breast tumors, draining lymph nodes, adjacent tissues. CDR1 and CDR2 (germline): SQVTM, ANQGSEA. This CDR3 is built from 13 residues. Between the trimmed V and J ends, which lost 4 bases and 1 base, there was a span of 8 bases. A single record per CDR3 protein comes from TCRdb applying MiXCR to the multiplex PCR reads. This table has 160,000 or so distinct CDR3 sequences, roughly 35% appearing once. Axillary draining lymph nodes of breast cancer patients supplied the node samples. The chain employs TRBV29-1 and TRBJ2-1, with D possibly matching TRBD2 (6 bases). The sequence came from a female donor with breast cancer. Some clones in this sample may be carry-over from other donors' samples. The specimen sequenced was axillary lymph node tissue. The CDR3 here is CSVGAGSYNEQFF. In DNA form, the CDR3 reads TGCAGCGTTGGAGCGGGTTCCTACAATGAGCAGTTCTTC.